These T cell receptor beta chains were read from a single sample in a study of cytomegalovirus exposure and HLA in healthy donors. Here immunoSEQ multiplex PCR was the method, and the copy in TCRdb shows in-frame clones only, minus some. The sample contains some 150,000 clones, more than 75% of which appear only once. The source material was PBMCs. The receptors come from a male donor in good health and CMV-seronegative. The CDR3 runs from the conserved cysteine through the conserved F or W. The D gene is left open where the match is weak. The size of a clone is reported for some rows only, either as once, few or many, or as a class for expanded clones.

clone size: -
D gene: -
J gene: TRBJ2-2
V gene: TRBV19
CDR3 protein: CASSKRFGELFF
CDR3 DNA: TGTGCCAGTAGTAAGAGGTTCGGGGAGCTGTTTTTT

clone size: -
D gene: TRBD2
J gene: TRBJ2-3
V gene: TRBV11-2
CDR3 protein: CASSLEPSGGAVTDTQYF
CDR3 DNA: TGTGCCAGCAGCTTAGAGCCTAGCGGGGGGGCCGTTACAGATACGCAGTATTTT

clone size: -
D gene: -
J gene: TRBJ2-3
V gene: TRBV9
CDR3 protein: CASSVDGAGTDTQYF
CDR3 DNA: TGTGCCAGCAGCGTGGATGGGGCAGGGACAGATACGCAGTATTTT

clone size: -
D gene: -
J gene: TRBJ2-4
V gene: TRBV6-6
CDR3 protein: CASRGVGAKNIQYF
CDR3 DNA: TGTGCCAGCAGAGGGGTAGGGGCCAAAAACATTCAGTACTTC

clone size: -
D gene: -
J gene: TRBJ2-7
V gene: TRBV11-2
CDR3 protein: CASSPRGLGYEQYF
CDR3 DNA: TGTGCCAGCAGCCCTAGGGGTTTAGGCTACGAGCAGTACTTC

clone size: -
D gene: -
J gene: TRBJ1-1
V gene: TRBV7-9
CDR3 protein: CASRQNLNTEAFF
CDR3 DNA: TGTGCCAGCAGGCAAAACTTGAACACTGAAGCTTTCTTT

clone size: once
D gene: TRBD2
J gene: TRBJ2-1
V gene: TRBV7-7
CDR3 protein: CASSPGTSAMQFF
CDR3 DNA: TGTGCTAGCAGCCCGGGGACTAGCGCTATGCAGTTCTTC

clone size: -
D gene: -
J gene: TRBJ2-4
V gene: TRBV6-5
CDR3 protein: CATSRTLERNIQYF
CDR3 DNA: TGTGCCACCTCCCGGACTCTAGAGAGAAACATTCAGTACTTC

clone size: -
D gene: -
J gene: TRBJ2-7
V gene: TRBV7-8
CDR3 protein: CASSLEAEQSYEQYF
CDR3 DNA: TGTGCCAGCAGCTTAGAAGCGGAACAGTCCTACGAGCAGTACTTC

clone size: -
D gene: TRBD1
J gene: TRBJ1-2
V gene: TRBV6-5
CDR3 protein: CASRTGGYGYTF
CDR3 DNA: TGTGCCAGCAGGACAGGGGGGTATGGCTACACCTTC

clone size: -
D gene: -
J gene: TRBJ1-1
V gene: TRBV7-2
CDR3 protein: CASSLVDRGDTEAFF
CDR3 DNA: TGTGCCAGCAGCTTAGTTGATCGGGGGGACACTGAAGCTTTCTTT

clone size: -
D gene: TRBD1
J gene: TRBJ1-2
V gene: TRBV7-9
CDR3 protein: CASSSPGQGVYGYTF
CDR3 DNA: TGTGCCAGCAGCTCACCGGGACAGGGGGTTTATGGCTACACCTTC

clone size: -
D gene: -
J gene: TRBJ1-2
V gene: TRBV7-9
CDR3 protein: CASSGGADSIYGYTF
CDR3 DNA: TGTGCCAGCAGCGGGGGGGCAGATTCGATCTATGGCTACACCTTC

clone size: -
D gene: -
J gene: TRBJ1-2
V gene: TRBV7-6
CDR3 protein: CASSWSETGAYGYTF
CDR3 DNA: TGTGCCAGCAGCTGGTCCGAGACAGGTGCCTATGGCTACACCTTC

clone size: few
D gene: -
J gene: TRBJ2-3
V gene: TRBV4-3
CDR3 protein: CASSQEEGSYTQYF
CDR3 DNA: TGCGCCAGCAGCCAGGAGGAGGGATCCTATACGCAGTATTTT

clone size: -
D gene: TRBD2
J gene: TRBJ2-3
V gene: TRBV28
CDR3 protein: CAGLPAGDPTDTQYF
CDR3 DNA: TGTGCCGGACTCCCCGCGGGGGATCCCACAGATACGCAGTATTTT

clone size: -
D gene: TRBD1
J gene: TRBJ1-2
V gene: TRBV13
CDR3 protein: CASSLVGDRGRGYTF
CDR3 DNA: TGTGCCAGCAGCCTAGTAGGGGACAGGGGGCGAGGCTACACCTTC

clone size: -
D gene: -
J gene: TRBJ2-7
V gene: TRBV30
CDR3 protein: CAWSGGQGPREEQYF
CDR3 DNA: TGTGCCTGGAGTGGCGGTCAAGGGCCCCGGGAAGAGCAGTACTTC

clone size: -
D gene: TRBD1
J gene: TRBJ2-3
V gene: TRBV18
CDR3 protein: CASSPIPGQGIDTQYF
CDR3 DNA: TGTGCCAGCTCACCGATACCGGGACAGGGTATAGATACGCAGTATTTT

clone size: -
D gene: TRBD2
J gene: TRBJ2-1
V gene: TRBV5-1
CDR3 protein: CASSLGTSGEQFF
CDR3 DNA: TGCGCCAGCAGCTTAGGGACTAGCGGTGAGCAGTTCTTC

clone size: -
D gene: -
J gene: TRBJ1-1
V gene: TRBV10-1
CDR3 protein: CASSGANTEAFF
CDR3 DNA: TGCGCCAGCAGTGGGGCTAACACTGAAGCTTTCTTT

clone size: -
D gene: TRBD1
J gene: TRBJ2-7
V gene: TRBV15
CDR3 protein: CATSREPGGSYEQYF
CDR3 DNA: TGTGCCACCAGCAGAGAACCAGGGGGCTCCTACGAGCAGTACTTC

clone size: few
D gene: TRBD1
J gene: TRBJ2-3
V gene: TRBV13
CDR3 protein: CASSPRDRHTDTQYF
CDR3 DNA: TGTGCCAGCAGCCCCCGGGACAGACACACAGATACGCAGTATTTT

clone size: few
D gene: TRBD1
J gene: TRBJ1-1
V gene: TRBV7-9
CDR3 protein: CASKDRERTEAFF
CDR3 DNA: TGTGCCAGCAAAGACAGGGAGAGAACTGAAGCTTTCTTT

clone size: -
D gene: TRBD2
J gene: TRBJ2-5
V gene: TRBV30
CDR3 protein: CATYSSGEKQETQYF
CDR3 DNA: TGTGCCACCTACTCTAGCGGGGAGAAACAAGAGACCCAGTACTTC

clone size: -
D gene: TRBD1
J gene: TRBJ1-2
V gene: TRBV7-2
CDR3 protein: CASSYPTGTAYGGYTF
CDR3 DNA: TGTGCCAGCAGCTATCCCACCGGGACAGCATATGGTGGCTACACCTTC

clone size: -
D gene: TRBD2
J gene: TRBJ2-3
V gene: TRBV7-3
CDR3 protein: CASSLTSGGLAGTDTQYF
CDR3 DNA: TGTGCCAGCAGCTTAACGAGCGGAGGACTAGCGGGAACAGATACGCAGTATTTT

clone size: -
D gene: -
J gene: TRBJ1-6
V gene: TRBV6-6
CDR3 protein: CASSPNSPGSPLHF
CDR3 DNA: TGTGCCAGCAGTCCAAACAGCCCAGGTTCACCCCTCCACTTT

clone size: -
D gene: TRBD1
J gene: TRBJ1-5
V gene: TRBV28
CDR3 protein: CASSPAGQVNQPQHF
CDR3 DNA: TGTGCCAGCAGCCCCGCGGGACAGGTTAATCAGCCCCAGCATTTT

clone size: -
D gene: -
J gene: TRBJ2-5
V gene: TRBV9
CDR3 protein: CASSVGVPQGETQYF
CDR3 DNA: TGTGCCAGCAGCGTAGGGGTCCCGCAGGGAGAGACCCAGTACTTC

clone size: few
D gene: -
J gene: TRBJ1-1
V gene: TRBV7-8
CDR3 protein: CASSLANRVMNTEAFF
CDR3 DNA: TGTGCCAGCAGCTTAGCAAACAGGGTAATGAACACTGAAGCTTTCTTT

clone size: few
D gene: -
J gene: TRBJ1-2
V gene: TRBV7-9
CDR3 protein: CASDSLGAVYGYTF
CDR3 DNA: TGTGCCAGCGACTCCTTGGGGGCAGTCTATGGCTACACCTTC

clone size: -
D gene: TRBD1
J gene: TRBJ1-5
V gene: TRBV7-2
CDR3 protein: CASSVRQGNQPQHF
CDR3 DNA: TGTGCCAGCAGCGTAAGACAGGGGAATCAGCCCCAGCATTTT

clone size: -
D gene: -
J gene: TRBJ1-1
V gene: TRBV5-6
CDR3 protein: CASSLGLGGTEAFF
CDR3 DNA: TGTGCCAGCAGCTTGGGTTTGGGGGGCACTGAAGCTTTCTTT

clone size: -
D gene: TRBD2
J gene: TRBJ2-7
V gene: TRBV4-2
CDR3 protein: CASSQVIAGSSYEQYF
CDR3 DNA: TGTGCCAGCAGCCAAGTCATAGCGGGGAGCTCCTACGAGCAGTACTTC

clone size: once
D gene: TRBD1
J gene: TRBJ2-1
V gene: TRBV11-1
CDR3 protein: CASSSGQGGIGVEQFF
CDR3 DNA: TGTGCCAGCAGCTCCGGACAGGGCGGGATTGGAGTTGAGCAGTTCTTC

clone size: -
D gene: -
J gene: TRBJ1-1
V gene: TRBV4-3
CDR3 protein: CASSQDRVWGPEAFF
CDR3 DNA: TGCGCCAGCAGCCAGGATCGGGTTTGGGGGCCTGAAGCTTTCTTT

clone size: -
D gene: -
J gene: TRBJ1-3
V gene: TRBV7-9
CDR3 protein: CARFNGLGNTIYF
CDR3 DNA: TGTGCCAGGTTTAATGGACTCGGAAACACCATATATTTT

clone size: -
D gene: -
J gene: TRBJ2-5
V gene: TRBV4-3
CDR3 protein: CASSQDWGLVASYQETQYF
CDR3 DNA: TGCGCCAGCAGCCAAGATTGGGGGCTAGTGGCTTCGTACCAAGAGACCCAGTACTTC

clone size: -
D gene: -
J gene: TRBJ1-1
V gene: TRBV11-2
CDR3 protein: CASSFGRGNTEAFF
CDR3 DNA: TGTGCCAGCAGCTTTGGCAGGGGTAACACTGAAGCTTTCTTT

clone size: -
D gene: -
J gene: TRBJ1-2
V gene: TRBV5-1
CDR3 protein: CASSLGQSYGYTF
CDR3 DNA: TGCGCCAGCAGCTTGGGACAGAGCTATGGCTACACCTTC

clone size: -
D gene: -
J gene: TRBJ1-5
V gene: TRBV6-5
CDR3 protein: CASSQKYSNQPQHF
CDR3 DNA: TGTGCCAGCAGTCAGAAATATAGCAATCAGCCCCAGCATTTT

clone size: few
D gene: -
J gene: TRBJ1-2
V gene: TRBV5-1
CDR3 protein: CASSGRGGLRNINGYTF
CDR3 DNA: TGCGCCAGCAGCGGGAGGGGAGGTCTCAGAAACATCAATGGCTACACCTTC

clone size: -
D gene: TRBD2
J gene: TRBJ2-5
V gene: TRBV4-3
CDR3 protein: CASSQVVLGEGNQETQYF
CDR3 DNA: TGCGCCAGCAGCCAAGTTGTACTAGGGGAGGGGAATCAAGAGACCCAGTACTTC

clone size: once
D gene: -
J gene: TRBJ1-1
V gene: TRBV6-5
CDR3 protein: CASSLRQFTEAFF
CDR3 DNA: TGTGCCAGCAGTTTAAGACAATTCACTGAAGCTTTCTTT

clone size: -
D gene: -
J gene: TRBJ1-6
V gene: TRBV27
CDR3 protein: CASSIQPNFSYNSPLHF
CDR3 DNA: TGTGCCAGCAGTATACAGCCCAACTTCTCCTATAATTCACCCCTCCACTTT

clone size: -
D gene: -
J gene: TRBJ1-6
V gene: TRBV28
CDR3 protein: CASSLGGAGGSPLHF
CDR3 DNA: TGTGCCAGCAGTTTAGGAGGGGCGGGCGGTTCACCCCTCCACTTT

clone size: -
D gene: TRBD1
J gene: TRBJ1-1
V gene: TRBV4-3
CDR3 protein: CASSQARSRTGTEAFF
CDR3 DNA: TGCGCCAGCAGCCAAGCACGGAGTCGGACAGGGACTGAAGCTTTCTTT

clone size: -
D gene: -
J gene: TRBJ1-1
V gene: TRBV5-1
CDR3 protein: CASSLIGRTEAFF
CDR3 DNA: TGCGCCAGCAGCTTGATAGGGAGAACTGAAGCTTTCTTT